Listed here is a single T cell receptor beta chain. Its antigen target is currently unknown. The sample holds no much larger clone one base away, and base qualities are not on file. Libraries were constructed by the immunoSEQ multiplex PCR assay. To provide template for TCR sequencing, every sample had RNA extracted and reverse transcribed into cDNA. First-strand cDNA was synthesized using SuperScript III with a 2:1 mix of oligo-dT and random hexamers. A synthetic immune receptor repertoire was used to measure amplification bias, and any remaining bias was corrected computationally. The original methods were these. Raw reads were preprocessed to remove errors, and CDR3 was defined according to IMGT conventions as the region from the conserved cysteine to phenylalanine. Clonality was calculated as 1 minus Shannon entropy normalized by log2 of the number of productive unique TCRs. Scalp TCRbeta sequences were cross-referenced with sorted blood CD4 and CD8 repertoires so that the CD4 or CD8 identity of scalp clones could be inferred. In TCRdb, the immuneACCESS table is reduced to in-frame sequences with V and J assigned. These tables do not hold every clone; where another copy was compared, an unresolved V gene accounts for under half, and the others remain unexplained. Clonal size and the V and J genes are those of that table, whereas D and trimming came from the DNA. The sample table lists 150,000 or so clones, about 71% of them with a count of one. Around 0.9% of the sample is taken by the ten largest.

This specimen belongs to a study of CD8+ T cells in alopecia areata (dated by TCRdb to the late 2010s). Regarding the study in general: Treated patients were enrolled in an open-label pilot trial of oral tofacitinib at 5 to 10 mg twice daily for moderate-to-severe alopecia areata. Tofacitinib was given for 6 to 18 months, followed by 6 months of follow-up off drug to assess delayed response and recurrence. For the treated patients, the SALT score, which quantifies what percentage of scalp surface area is affected, served as the measure of disease severity. High-throughput TCRbeta sequencing was used to examine T cell clonal expansion in alopecia areata in both the C3H/HeJ mouse model and human patients. Scalp tissue and sorted CD4+ and CD8+ peripheral blood T cells from patchy and totalis/universalis alopecia areata patients and from healthy controls were covered by human TCRbeta sequencing. Biopsies were taken from tofacitinib-treated patients at baseline and again at 4 and 24 weeks into treatment, and several of those patients also had a later scalp biopsy. Clonality in the scalp was compared among normal scalp (n=4), patchy alopecia areata scalp (n=8), and alopecia totalis/universalis scalp (n=8). RNA came from the PAXgene miRNA kit for fixed scalp, the miRNeasy kit for PBMCs, and the RNeasy kit for mouse skin. immunoSEQ multiplex PCR using 35 Vbeta forward primers and 13 Jbeta reverse primers was used to amplify TCRbeta CDR3 regions.

Sample time point, as interpreted from the label and publication: four to five weeks on oral tofacitinib. The sample's treatment or condition label, in plain terms: oral pan-JAK inhibitor, 5-10 mg twice daily. Lesional scalp punch biopsies and peripheral blood were collected from alopecia areata patients. PBMCs were separated by density centrifugation and stained for CD3, CD4 and CD8, after which CD4+ and CD8+ T cells were sorted on a FACSAria. V is pared back by 0 bases and J by 4 bases, with 6 bases lying between the germline termini. CDR1 and CDR2 are read off the germline V gene as SGHDT and YYEEEE. The CDR3, from cysteine to phenylalanine, totals 13 residues. Kept here is only the CDR3 DNA, which spans 39 bases and is read in frame from base 1. What the work shows at the level of the full study, not this receptor alone: Shared TCR sequences between patients were less evident than in mice, which may be partly attributable to HLA diversity in the patient population. Unlike mouse skin, where gammadelta T cells dominate, normal human skin contains resident alphabeta T cells that get sequenced too, which complicates analysis of the scalp TCR repertoire. Compared with normal scalp, lesional scalp, particularly in alopecia totalis/universalis, had higher clonality and more expanded CD8+ clones, which suggests antigenic drive. Many expanded lesional clones persisted in scalp and blood during tofacitinib treatment, which may partly explain relapse after stopping treatment. The treated cohort was small, with a single nonresponder, so links between baseline CD8+ expansion and response need larger studies. Tofacitinib significantly decreased scalp clonality and the number of expanded CD8+ clones among the top 100 scalp clones.

This chain joins TRBV5-6 to TRBJ2-3, with no reliable assignment of the D segment. The receptor was isolated from a human donor with alopecia areata. The sequences come from CD4+ T cells sorted from blood, collected at week 4, from a patient treated with tofacitinib. The DNA sequence is as follows: TGTGCCAGCAGCTTGGGGAATGCAGATACGCAGTATTTT. Its protein reads: CASSLGNADTQYF.